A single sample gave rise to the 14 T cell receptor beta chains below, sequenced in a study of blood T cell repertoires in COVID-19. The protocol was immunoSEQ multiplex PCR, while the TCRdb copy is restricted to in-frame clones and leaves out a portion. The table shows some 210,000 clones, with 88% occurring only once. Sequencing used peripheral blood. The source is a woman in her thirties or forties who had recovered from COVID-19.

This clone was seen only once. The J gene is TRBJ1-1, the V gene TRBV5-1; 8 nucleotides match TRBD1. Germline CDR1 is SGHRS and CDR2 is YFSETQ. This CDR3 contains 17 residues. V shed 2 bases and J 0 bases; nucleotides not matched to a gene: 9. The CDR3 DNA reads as TGCGCCAGCAGCTTCACGGGACAGGTAAAGATGAACACTGAAGCTTTCTTT. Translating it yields CASSFTGQVKMNTEAFF.

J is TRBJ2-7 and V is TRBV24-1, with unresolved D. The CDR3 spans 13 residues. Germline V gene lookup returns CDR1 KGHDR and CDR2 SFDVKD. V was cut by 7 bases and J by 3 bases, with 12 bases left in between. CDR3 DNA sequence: TGTGCCACCAGAAAGACTTCGTACTACGAGCAGTACTTC. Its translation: CATRKTSYYEQYF.

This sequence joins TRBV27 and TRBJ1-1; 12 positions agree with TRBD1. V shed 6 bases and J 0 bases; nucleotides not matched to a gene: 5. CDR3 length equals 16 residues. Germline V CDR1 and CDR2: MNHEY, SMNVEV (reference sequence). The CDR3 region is CASRQGQGAMNTEAFF. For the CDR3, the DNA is TGTGCCAGCAGACAGGGACAGGGGGCGATGAACACTGAAGCTTTCTTT.

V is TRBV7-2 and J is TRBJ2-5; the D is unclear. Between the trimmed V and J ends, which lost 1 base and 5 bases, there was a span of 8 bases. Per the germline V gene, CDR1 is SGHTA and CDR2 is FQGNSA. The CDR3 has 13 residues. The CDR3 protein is CASSLGEEETQYF. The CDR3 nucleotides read TGTGCCAGCAGCTTAGGCGAGGAGGAGACCCAGTACTTC.

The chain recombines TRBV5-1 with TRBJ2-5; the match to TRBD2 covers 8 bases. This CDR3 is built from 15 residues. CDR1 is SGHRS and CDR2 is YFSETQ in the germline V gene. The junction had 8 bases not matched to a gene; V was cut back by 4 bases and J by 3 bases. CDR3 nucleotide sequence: TGCGCCAGCAGCGCGGGAGGTAGCGGTGAAGAGACCCAGTACTTC. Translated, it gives CASSAGGSGEETQYF.

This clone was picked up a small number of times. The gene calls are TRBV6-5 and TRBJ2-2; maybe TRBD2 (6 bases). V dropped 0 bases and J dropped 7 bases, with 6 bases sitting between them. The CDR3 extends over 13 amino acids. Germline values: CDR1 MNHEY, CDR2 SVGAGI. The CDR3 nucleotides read TGTGCCAGCAGTTACTCGGGGGGCGGGGAGCTGTTTTTT. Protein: CASSYSGGGELFF.

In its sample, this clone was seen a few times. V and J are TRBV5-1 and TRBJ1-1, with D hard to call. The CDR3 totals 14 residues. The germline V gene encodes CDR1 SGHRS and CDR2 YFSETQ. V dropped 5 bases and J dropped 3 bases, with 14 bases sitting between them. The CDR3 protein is CASRRAVIDTEAFF. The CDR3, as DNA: TGCGCCAGCAGGAGGGCGGTAATTGACACTGAAGCTTTCTTT.

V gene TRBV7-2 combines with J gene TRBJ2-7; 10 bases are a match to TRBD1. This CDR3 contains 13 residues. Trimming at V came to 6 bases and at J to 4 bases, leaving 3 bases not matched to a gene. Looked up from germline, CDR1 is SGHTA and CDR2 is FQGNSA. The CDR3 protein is CASRGTGEYEQYF. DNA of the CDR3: TGTGCCAGCAGGGGGACAGGGGAGTACGAGCAGTACTTC.

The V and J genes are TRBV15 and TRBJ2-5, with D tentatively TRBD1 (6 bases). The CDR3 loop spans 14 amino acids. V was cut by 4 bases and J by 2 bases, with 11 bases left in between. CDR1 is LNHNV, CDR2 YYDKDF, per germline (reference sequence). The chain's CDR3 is CATSKQGMQETQYF. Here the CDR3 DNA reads TGTGCCACCAGCAAACAGGGAATGCAAGAGACCCAGTACTTC.

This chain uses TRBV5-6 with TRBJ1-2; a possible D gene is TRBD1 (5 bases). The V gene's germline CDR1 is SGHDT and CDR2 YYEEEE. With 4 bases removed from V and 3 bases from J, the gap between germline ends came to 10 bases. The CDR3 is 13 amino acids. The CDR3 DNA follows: TGTGCCAGCAGCCCCTGGGGCGACTATGGCTACACCTTC. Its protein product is CASSPWGDYGYTF.

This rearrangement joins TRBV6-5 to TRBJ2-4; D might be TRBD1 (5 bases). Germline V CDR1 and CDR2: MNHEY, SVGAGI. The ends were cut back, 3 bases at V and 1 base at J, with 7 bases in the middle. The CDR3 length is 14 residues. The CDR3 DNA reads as TGTGCCAGCAGTTATTCAGGGGCCAAAAACATTCAGTACTTC. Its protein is CASSYSGAKNIQYF.

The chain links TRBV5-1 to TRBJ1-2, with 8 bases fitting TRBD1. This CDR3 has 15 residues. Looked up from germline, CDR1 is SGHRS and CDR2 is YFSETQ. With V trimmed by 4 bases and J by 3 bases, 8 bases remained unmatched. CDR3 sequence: CASSVAGGKDYGYTF. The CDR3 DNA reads TGCGCCAGCAGCGTCGCAGGGGGCAAGGACTATGGCTACACCTTC.

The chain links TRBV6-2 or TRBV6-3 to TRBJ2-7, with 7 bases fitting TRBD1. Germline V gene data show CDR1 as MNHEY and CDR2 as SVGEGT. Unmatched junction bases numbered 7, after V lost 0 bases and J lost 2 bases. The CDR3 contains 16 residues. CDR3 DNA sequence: TGTGCCAGCAGTTACTCGCTTGGGACAGCCGCCTACGAGCAGTACTTC. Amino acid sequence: CASSYSLGTAAYEQYF.

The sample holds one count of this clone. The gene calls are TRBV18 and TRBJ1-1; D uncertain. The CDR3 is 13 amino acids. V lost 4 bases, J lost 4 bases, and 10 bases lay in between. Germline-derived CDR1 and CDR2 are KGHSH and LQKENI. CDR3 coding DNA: TGTGCCAGCTCACGTGTTGAGAGCACTGAAGCTTTCTTT. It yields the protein CASSRVESTEAFF.